The clone carrying this T cell receptor (beta chain) was counted at least ten times. Its target is not known. The PBMCs studied were ones that came from about 10 ml fresh peripheral blood. CDR1 LGHDT and CDR2 YNNKEL come from the germline V gene (reference sequence). V shed 2 bases and J shed 5 bases, with 15 bases lying between them. This CDR3 is built from 15 residues. The TCR beta CDR3 regions underwent amplification using RNA transcripts as the source. The HTBI primer set drove a first-round RT-PCR of the TCR CDR3. MiXCR, run by TCRdb on the multiplex PCR reads, gives a single entry per CDR3 protein. This table has over 450,000 distinct CDR3 sequences, 13% to 15% appearing once. This entry comes from a study of T cells in Graves' hyperthyroidism and ophthalmopathy. Regarding the study as a whole: With a median lead of 6.5 months before onset, the model predicted ophthalmopathy.

The chain recombines TRBV3-1 with TRBJ2-5; no clear D gene. Specimen: blood. The sequence derives from a woman aged 18-29 years with Graves' hyperthyroidism. In DNA, the CDR3 is TGTGCCAGCAGCCAATCCCGATCATTTTCCGAGACCCAGTACTTC. Protein product: CASSQSRSFSETQYF.